This is a list of T cell receptor beta chains from one sample in a study of blood T cell repertoires in COVID-19. Repertoires were generated with immunoSEQ multiplex PCR, while TCRdb's copy carries only in-frame clones and drops some. The sample lists 150,000 to 200,000 clones; almost 85% were seen once. Sequenced sample: PBMCs or T cells enriched from blood (not recorded which). The receptor set was obtained from a man aged 45-60 years who had recovered from COVID-19. Both conserved end residues are part of each CDR3. Each record gives: CDR3 length, D gene, J gene, V gene, clone size, CDR3 protein, CDR3 DNA. D genes are given only for firm matches. The listing skips clone size in some rows; elsewhere it reads once, few, many or a size class.

>14|-|TRBJ1-5|TRBV2|few
CASSLGASNQPQHF
TGTGCCAGCAGTTTAGGGGCGAGCAATCAGCCCCAGCATTTT
>14|TRBD2|TRBJ2-1|TRBV19|-
CASSVAGDSHEQFF
TGTGCCAGTAGTGTAGCGGGAGATAGCCATGAGCAGTTCTTC
>14|-|TRBJ2-4|TRBV29-1|once
CSVVSGGQKNIQYF
TGCAGCGTTGTTTCCGGGGGGCAAAAAAACATTCAGTACTTC
>16|TRBD2|TRBJ2-2|TRBV9|once
CASSVRGLAATGELFF
TGTGCCAGCAGCGTACGGGGACTAGCAGCCACCGGGGAGCTGTTTTTT
>14|-|TRBJ1-5|TRBV6-5|-
CASRITGSNQPQHF
TGTGCCAGCAGAATAACAGGATCCAATCAGCCCCAGCATTTT
>14|-|TRBJ2-5|TRBV11-2|-
CASSTGQLQETQYF
TGTGCCAGCAGCACGGGACAACTCCAAGAGACCCAGTACTTC
>14|-|TRBJ2-2|TRBV6-5|-
CASKLARGTGELFF
TGTGCCAGCAAGCTAGCGAGAGGCACCGGGGAGCTGTTTTTT
>13|-|TRBJ1-1|TRBV5-1|-
CASSRDGGTEAFF
TGCGCCAGCAGCCGGGACGGGGGGACTGAAGCTTTCTTT
>15|TRBD2|TRBJ2-7|TRBV20-1|-
CSASSGLAAPYEQYF
TGCAGTGCTAGTTCCGGACTAGCGGCACCCTACGAGCAGTACTTC
>16|TRBD1|TRBJ1-6|TRBV5-6|-
CASSIGQGARNSPLHF
TGTGCCAGCAGCATCGGACAGGGGGCGAGGAATTCACCCCTCCACTTT
>14|-|TRBJ1-2|TRBV13|-
CASSLIRQRYGYTF
TGTGCCAGCAGCTTAATACGGCAGCGCTATGGCTACACCTTC
>17|TRBD2|TRBJ2-1|TRBV7-9|-
CASSSGLAGGNYNEQFF
TGTGCCAGCAGCTCGGGACTAGCGGGGGGGAATTACAATGAGCAGTTCTTC
>13|-|TRBJ1-4|TRBV29-1|-
CSAEAGMGEKLFF
TGCAGCGCCGAGGCAGGGATGGGGGAAAAACTGTTTTTT
>14|-|TRBJ1-5|TRBV3-1/TRBV3-2|-
CVSSGGRSNQPQHF
TGTGTCAGCAGTGGCGGGAGATCAAATCAGCCCCAGCATTTT
>13|-|TRBJ2-1|TRBV10-2|-
CASQGGQGNEQFF
TGCGCCAGCCAGGGGGGTCAGGGCAATGAGCAGTTCTTC
>14|-|TRBJ2-7|TRBV10-1|once
CASSEDGPGNEQYF
TGCGCCAGCAGTGAGGACGGACCGGGAAACGAGCAGTACTTC
>16|TRBD1|TRBJ1-5|TRBV28|-
CASSLLDRGSNQPQHF
TGTGCCAGCAGTTTACTTGACAGGGGTAGCAATCAGCCCCAGCATTTT
>13|-|TRBJ2-7|TRBV2|once
CASKENLSTGQYF
TGTGCCAGCAAGGAAAACTTATCTACGGGGCAGTACTTC
>15|TRBD1|TRBJ2-7|TRBV28|-
CASSRAGTGGYGQYF
TGTGCCAGCAGCCGCGCCGGGACAGGGGGATATGGGCAGTACTTC
>15|TRBD1|TRBJ1-4|TRBV24-1|-
CATSDFGQGGEKLFF
TGTGCCACCAGTGATTTCGGACAGGGGGGTGAAAAACTGTTTTTT
>16|-|TRBJ1-4|TRBV28|-
CASGTPNLATNEKLFF
TGTGCCAGCGGCACACCGAATCTTGCAACTAATGAAAAACTGTTTTTT
>15|-|TRBJ2-7|TRBV28|-
CASSSAGTPTHEQYF
TGTGCCAGCAGTTCAGCCGGGACACCCACCCACGAGCAGTACTTC
>15|TRBD2|TRBJ2-7|TRBV2|-
CASKGDGLAGYEQYF
TGTGCCAGCAAGGGGGACGGACTAGCGGGGTACGAGCAGTACTTC
>15|-|TRBJ1-5|TRBV7-9|-
CASSSSRGYNQPQHF
TGTGCCAGCAGCAGTTCAAGGGGTTACAATCAGCCCCAGCATTTT
>14|TRBD1|TRBJ1-2|TRBV11-2|-
CASSQGQLFYGYTF
TGTGCCAGCAGCCAGGGACAGCTATTCTATGGCTACACCTTC
>10|-|TRBJ2-5|TRBV28|-
CASRRVTQYF
TGTGCCAGCAGGAGGGTGACCCAGTACTTC
>15|-|TRBJ1-6|TRBV7-2|-
CASSSYREPGSPLHF
TGTGCCAGCAGCTCCTACAGGGAACCAGGCTCACCCCTCCACTTT
>14|-|TRBJ2-7|TRBV7-9|-
CASSLDRDAYEQYF
TGTGCCAGCAGCTTGGACAGAGATGCCTACGAGCAGTACTTC
>12|TRBD1|TRBJ1-2|TRBV9|-
CASSSTGKGYTF
TGTGCCAGCAGCTCGACAGGGAAAGGCTACACCTTC
>16|TRBD1|TRBJ2-5|TRBV2|-
CASRLGTGGMGETQYF
TGTGCCAGCAGGCTCGGGACAGGGGGCATGGGAGAGACCCAGTACTTC
>15|TRBD1|TRBJ2-3|TRBV6-4|-
CASSASSQGADTQYF
TGTGCCAGCAGTGCCAGCTCCCAGGGGGCGGATACGCAGTATTTT
>14|-|TRBJ1-2|TRBV5-1|-
CASSSRTGNYGYTF
TGCGCCAGCAGCTCACGGACGGGGAACTATGGCTACACCTTC
>16|TRBD2|TRBJ2-7|TRBV11-3|many
CASSLDGREGHDEQYF
TGTGCCAGCAGCTTAGATGGGAGGGAGGGGCACGACGAGCAGTACTTC
>15|-|TRBJ1-1|TRBV6-5|-
CASIGRKGVNTEAFF
TGTGCCAGCATAGGGAGGAAAGGCGTGAACACTGAAGCTTTCTTT
>13|-|TRBJ1-4|TRBV19|-
CASSIQGNEKLFF
TGTGCCAGTAGTATCCAGGGGAACGAAAAACTGTTTTTT
>17|-|TRBJ2-7|TRBV28|-
CASSQLPDGSTPYEQYF
TGTGCCAGCAGTCAACTACCCGACGGATCTACGCCCTACGAGCAGTACTTC
>12|-|TRBJ2-5|TRBV18|-
CASSPPGETQYF
TGTGCCAGCTCACCACCCGGAGAGACCCAGTACTTC
>13|-|TRBJ1-2|TRBV27|-
CASSYEGNYGYTF
TGTGCCAGCAGCTATGAGGGCAACTATGGCTACACCTTC
>12|-|TRBJ1-1|TRBV28|-
CASSGTRVGAFF
TGTGCCAGCAGTGGAACCAGGGTCGGGGCTTTCTTT
>13|TRBD1|TRBJ1-2|TRBV18|-
CASSPGQNYGYTF
TGTGCCAGCTCACCGGGACAGAACTATGGCTACACCTTC
>14|-|TRBJ1-5|TRBV25-1|-
CASSEIGGEQPQHF
TGTGCCAGCAGTGAAATTGGTGGGGAGCAGCCCCAGCATTTT
>14|-|TRBJ2-3|TRBV5-1|-
CASSPTPTDRLQYF
TGCGCCAGCAGCCCAACTCCTACAGACAGGCTGCAGTATTTT
>13|TRBD1|TRBJ1-2|TRBV10-3|once
CAISGHRGHGYTF
TGTGCCATCAGTGGCCACAGGGGCCATGGCTACACCTTC
>16|-|TRBJ1-1|TRBV5-4|-
CASSSAMGGRNTEAFF
TGTGCCAGCAGCTCTGCAATGGGGGGAAGGAACACTGAAGCTTTCTTT
>16|TRBD1|TRBJ1-6|TRBV29-1|-
CSVSQRWGQDNSPLHF
TGCAGCGTGTCCCAACGGTGGGGACAGGACAATTCACCCCTCCACTTT
>15|TRBD1|TRBJ1-2|TRBV27|-
CATSTIDRVIDGYTF
TGTGCCACCTCCACGATCGACAGGGTGATCGATGGCTACACCTTC
>12|-|TRBJ2-1|TRBV6-5|-
CASSYGGEEQFF
TGTGCCAGCAGTTACGGGGGCGAAGAGCAGTTCTTC
>14|-|TRBJ2-3|TRBV29-1|-
CSVEDPLGQDTQYF
TGCAGCGTTGAAGATCCGCTTGGGCAAGATACGCAGTATTTT
>13|-|TRBJ1-3|TRBV19|-
CATSDSSGNTIYF
TGTGCCACTTCGGACAGCTCTGGAAACACCATATATTTT
>17|TRBD2|TRBJ2-3|TRBV5-1|once
CASRPAGQRGVADTQYF
TGCGCCAGCAGGCCGGCGGGGCAGCGGGGGGTCGCAGATACGCAGTATTTT